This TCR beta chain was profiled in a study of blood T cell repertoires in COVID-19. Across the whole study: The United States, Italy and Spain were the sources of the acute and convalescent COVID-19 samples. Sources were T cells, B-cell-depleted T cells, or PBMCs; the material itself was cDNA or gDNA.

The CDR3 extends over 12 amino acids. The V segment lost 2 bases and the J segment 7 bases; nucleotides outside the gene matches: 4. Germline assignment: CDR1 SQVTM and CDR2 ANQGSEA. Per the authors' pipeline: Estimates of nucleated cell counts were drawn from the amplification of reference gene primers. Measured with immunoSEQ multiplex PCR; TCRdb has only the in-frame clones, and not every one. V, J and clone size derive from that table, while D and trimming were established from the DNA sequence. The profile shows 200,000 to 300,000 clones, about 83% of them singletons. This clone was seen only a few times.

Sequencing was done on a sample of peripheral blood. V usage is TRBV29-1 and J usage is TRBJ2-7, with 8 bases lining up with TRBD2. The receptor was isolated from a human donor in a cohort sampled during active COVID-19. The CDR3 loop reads CSVELAGEEQYF. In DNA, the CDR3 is TGCAGCGTTGAACTAGCGGGTGAGGAGCAGTACTTC.